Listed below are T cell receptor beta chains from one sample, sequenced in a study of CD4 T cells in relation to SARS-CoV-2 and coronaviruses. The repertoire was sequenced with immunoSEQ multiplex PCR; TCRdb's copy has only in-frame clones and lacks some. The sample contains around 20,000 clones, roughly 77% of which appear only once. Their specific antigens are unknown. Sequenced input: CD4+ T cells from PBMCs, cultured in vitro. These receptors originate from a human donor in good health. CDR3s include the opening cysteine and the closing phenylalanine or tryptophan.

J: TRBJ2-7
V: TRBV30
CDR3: CAWSGGRAYEQYF

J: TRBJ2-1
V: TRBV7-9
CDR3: CASSRGAPNEQFF

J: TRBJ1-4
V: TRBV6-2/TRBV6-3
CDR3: CASSQDRGDEKLFF

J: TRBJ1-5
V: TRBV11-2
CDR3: CASSEWPQTDGPQHF

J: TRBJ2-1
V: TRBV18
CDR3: CASSPPMGFSDNEQFF

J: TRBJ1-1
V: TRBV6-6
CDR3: CASSVRDGFLAFF

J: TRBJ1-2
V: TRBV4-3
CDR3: CASSQGQNGYTF

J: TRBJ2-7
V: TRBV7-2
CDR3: CASSQGHGPYEQYF

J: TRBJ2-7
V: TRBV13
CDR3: CASSLGSGSLYEQYF

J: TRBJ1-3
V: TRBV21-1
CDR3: CASSKGSGNTIYF

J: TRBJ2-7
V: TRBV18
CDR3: CASSPQPGGNYEQYF

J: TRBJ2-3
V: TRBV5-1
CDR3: CASSQKLAGDLVDTQYF

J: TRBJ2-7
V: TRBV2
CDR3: CASSGDRAGEQYF